The clone carrying this TCR beta chain was recorded a few times. Its antigen is still unknown. One entry per CDR3 protein results from TCRdb running MiXCR on the RT-PCR reads. The sample lists fewer than 800,000 distinct CDR3 sequences, approximately 15% occurring once. These data originate in a study of response to subunit inactivated influenza vaccine. Overall study results and limits: A suggestion made by the authors is that each seasonal influenza vaccination recruits few new T cells.

The V gene's germline CDR1 is MNHEY and CDR2 SMNVEV (reference sequence). Trimming pared 3 bases from V and 8 bases from J, leaving 11 bases between. The CDR3 length is 14 residues. Sequencing used PBMCs from blood, obtained 11 to 12 days after vaccination. This TCR came from a man aged 50 to 59 who received an inactivated influenza vaccine. The rearrangement joins TRBV27 to TRBJ1-6; D gene unclear. Here the CDR3 reads CASSLSTLYSPLHF. CDR3 bases: TGTGCCAGCAGTTTGTCGACACTGTATTCACCCCTCCACTTT.